These 8 T cell receptor beta chains were all obtained from the same sample, sequenced in a study of Graves' ophthalmopathy and Graves' hyperthyroidism. Researchers took RNA transcripts and amplified TCR beta CDR3 regions from them. HTBI-primed first-round RT-PCR preceded second-round multiplex PCR. TCRdb called the multiplex PCR reads again in MiXCR, with one record for every CDR3 protein. The top ten clones hold around 10% of a sample with 1 million to 1.3 million distinct CDR3 sequences, about 40% of them seen once. Sequenced material: peripheral blood or thyroid tissue (not recorded which). The receptors come from an adult man with Graves' hyperthyroidism.

The J gene is TRBJ2-7, the V gene TRBV29-1; D is tentatively TRBD1 or TRBD2 (6 bases each). There are 18 residues in the CDR3. The germline V gene encodes CDR1 SQVTM and CDR2 ANQGSEA. The CDR3 bases are TGCAACATTGAAGAACGAAGTCAGGGGAGGTTTAGTCCCTACGAGCAGTACTTC. Translation gives CNIEERSQGRFSPYEQYF.

A note on this clonotype: Compared with germline, one end of the junction differs, possibly owing to a read error. V and J are TRBV7-2 and TRBJ1-3; 7 nucleotides agree with TRBD1. The CDR3 consists of 20 residues. Germline V gene sequence: CDR1 SGHTA, CDR2 FQGNSA. CDR3 sequence (DNA): TGCGCCAGCAGCCAAGAAGGGGGCCAGGGACAGTCAAAGCCTGGAAACACCATATATTTT. Translating it yields CASSQEGGQGQSKPGNTIYF. The whole variable domain, filled in from reference TRBV7-2 and TRBJ1-3, reads GAGVSQSPSNKVTEKGKDVELRCDPISGHTALYWYRQSLGQGLEFLIYFQGNSAPDKSGLPSDRFSAERTGGSVSTLTIQRTQQEDSAVYLCASSQEGGQGQSKPGNTIYFGEGSWLTVV.

The V call is TRBV10-3, the J call TRBJ2-5; D is possibly TRBD1 (5 bases). The CDR3 covers 13 residues. The germline CDR1 and CDR2 sequences are ENHRY and SYGVKD. In nucleotides, the CDR3 is TGTGCTAGGGAAGGGGAATGGGAAGAGACCCAGTACTTC. Its protein product is CAREGEWEETQYF.

In this sample, this clonotype turned up a few times. V usage is TRBV10-3 and J usage is TRBJ2-7; TRBD2 is a possible D gene (6 bases). This CDR3 has 14 amino acids. Deletions cut 10 bases from V and 4 bases from J, with 20 bases between. Per the germline V gene, CDR1 is ENHRY and CDR2 is SYGVKD. CDR3 sequence: CASTRHAGKYEQYF. In DNA form, the CDR3 reads TGTGCCAGCACGCGGCATGCGGGGAAATACGAGCAGTACTTC.

V is TRBV7-2 and J is TRBJ2-7; TRBD2 agrees at 7 bases. Germline V gene sequence: CDR1 SGHTA, CDR2 FQGNSA. V was pared by 4 bases and J by 0 bases, with 12 bases of the junction left unmatched. The CDR3 is made up of 17 amino acids. CDR3 residues: CASSSTRAGDPSYEQYF. The CDR3 nucleotides read TGTGCCAGCAGCTCCACCCGGGCGGGGGACCCCTCCTACGAGCAGTACTTC.

A remark on this clonotype: It may be a read error: a sequence one base away is much more abundant. The chain couples TRBV7-9 to TRBJ1-1; no clear D gene. Trimming left V 5 bases short and J 4 bases short, with 17 bases between. The CDR3 spans 15 residues. Germline-derived CDR1 and CDR2 are SEHNR and FQNEAQ (reference sequence). CDR3 DNA sequence: TGTGCCAGCAGCCCCCGTCTAGTGGTGAGCACTGAAGCTTTCTTT. Translation: CASSPRLVVSTEAFF.

V is TRBV10-2 and J is TRBJ1-2; 7 positions match TRBD1. Germline loops: CDR1 WSHSY, CDR2 SAAADI. The CDR3 extends over 12 amino acids. The junction had 0 bases not matched to a gene; V was cut back by 0 bases and J by 8 bases. The CDR3 sequence is CASSESGQGYTF. DNA of the CDR3: TGCGCCAGCAGTGAGTCGGGACAGGGCTACACCTTC.

With regard to this clonotype: This sequence may be a read error, since a much larger clone differs from it by one base. This likely comes from a read error, as the CDR3 has no conserved phenylalanine or tryptophan at its end. The V and J genes are TRBV2 and TRBJ1-6; D is unresolved. The CDR3 length is 14 residues. In germline, CDR1 is SNHLY, CDR2 FYNNEI. The germline V and J ends were trimmed by 3 bases and 9 bases, with 12 bases remaining between them. This CDR3 is CASSEGLPTSPLHL. The CDR3 DNA reads TGTGCCAGCAGTGAGGGCCTACCCACTTCACCCCTCCACCTT.